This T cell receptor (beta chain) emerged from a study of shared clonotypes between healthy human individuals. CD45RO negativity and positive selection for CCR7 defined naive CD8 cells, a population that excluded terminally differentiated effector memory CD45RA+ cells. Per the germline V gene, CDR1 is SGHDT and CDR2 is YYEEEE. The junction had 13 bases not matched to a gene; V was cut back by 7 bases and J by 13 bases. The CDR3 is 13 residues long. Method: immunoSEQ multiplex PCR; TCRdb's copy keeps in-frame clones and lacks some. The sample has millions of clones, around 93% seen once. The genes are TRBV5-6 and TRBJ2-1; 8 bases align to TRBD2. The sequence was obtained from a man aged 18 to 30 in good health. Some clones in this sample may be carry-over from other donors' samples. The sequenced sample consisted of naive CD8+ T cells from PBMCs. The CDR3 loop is CASQLFERGFQFF. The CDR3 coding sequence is TGTGCCAGCCAACTTTTCGAGCGGGGGTTTCAGTTCTTC.